This T cell receptor beta chain is drawn from a study of blood T cell repertoires in COVID-19. Study as a whole: COVID-19 samples from acute and convalescent phases originated in the United States, Italy and Spain.

V was pared by 5 bases and J by 8 bases, with 15 bases between. Germline CDR1 and CDR2: MDHEN and SYDVKM. The CDR3 consists of 13 residues. This clone was counted between two and nine times. Clones were read by immunoSEQ multiplex PCR, and TCRdb kept only the in-frame ones, dropping some. This table has around 250,000 clones, 90% appearing once. This chain links TRBV28 with TRBJ1-2, with D maybe TRBD1 (5 bases). Sequenced: peripheral blood. This sequence originates from a woman aged 60-75 years with COVID-19, enrolled during active disease. The CDR3 loop is CASSQGTRWGYTF. As DNA, the CDR3 is TGTGCCAGCAGTCAGGGAACCCGATGGGGCTACACCTTC.